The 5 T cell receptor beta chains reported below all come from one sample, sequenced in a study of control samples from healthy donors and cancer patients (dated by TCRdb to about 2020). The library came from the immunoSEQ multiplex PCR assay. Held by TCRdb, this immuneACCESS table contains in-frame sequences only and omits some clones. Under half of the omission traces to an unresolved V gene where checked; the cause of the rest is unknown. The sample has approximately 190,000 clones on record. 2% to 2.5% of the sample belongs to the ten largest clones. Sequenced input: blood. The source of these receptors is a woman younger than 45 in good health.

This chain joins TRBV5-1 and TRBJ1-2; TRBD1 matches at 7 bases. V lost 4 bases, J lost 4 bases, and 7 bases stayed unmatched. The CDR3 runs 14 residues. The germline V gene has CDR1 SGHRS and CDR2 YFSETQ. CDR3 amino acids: CASSPTGEGYGYTF. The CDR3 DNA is TGCGCCAGCAGCCCAACAGGGGAGGGCTATGGCTACACCTTC.

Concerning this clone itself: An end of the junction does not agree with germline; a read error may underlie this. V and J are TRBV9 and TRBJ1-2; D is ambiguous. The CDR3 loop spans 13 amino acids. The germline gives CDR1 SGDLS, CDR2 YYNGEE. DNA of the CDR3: TGTGCCAGCAGCGTAACAGCCAACTATGGCTGCACCTTC. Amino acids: CASSVTANYGCTF.

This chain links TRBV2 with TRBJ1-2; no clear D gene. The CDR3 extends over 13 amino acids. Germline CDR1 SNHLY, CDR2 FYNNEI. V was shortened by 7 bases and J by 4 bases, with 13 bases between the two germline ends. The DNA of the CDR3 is TGTGCCAGCAACCCACAGACTTCCTATGGCTACACCTTC. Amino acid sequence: CASNPQTSYGYTF.

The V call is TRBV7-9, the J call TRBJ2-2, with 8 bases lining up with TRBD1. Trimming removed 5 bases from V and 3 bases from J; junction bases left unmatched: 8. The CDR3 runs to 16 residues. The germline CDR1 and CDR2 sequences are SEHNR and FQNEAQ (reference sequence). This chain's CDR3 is CASSTTTGVYTGELFF. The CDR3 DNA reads TGTGCCAGCAGCACCACGACAGGGGTTTACACCGGGGAGCTGTTTTTT.

CDR3 sequence (DNA): TGCGCCAGCAGCCAGAGGAGCATTCTGGCCATGAACACTGAAGCTTTCTTT. Translation: CASSQRSILAMNTEAFF. The chain couples TRBV4-1 to TRBJ1-1; D gene uncertain. Looked up from germline, CDR1 is MGHRA and CDR2 is YSYEKL. CDR3 length: 17 residues. V was shortened by 3 bases and J by 0 bases, with 17 bases between the two germline ends.